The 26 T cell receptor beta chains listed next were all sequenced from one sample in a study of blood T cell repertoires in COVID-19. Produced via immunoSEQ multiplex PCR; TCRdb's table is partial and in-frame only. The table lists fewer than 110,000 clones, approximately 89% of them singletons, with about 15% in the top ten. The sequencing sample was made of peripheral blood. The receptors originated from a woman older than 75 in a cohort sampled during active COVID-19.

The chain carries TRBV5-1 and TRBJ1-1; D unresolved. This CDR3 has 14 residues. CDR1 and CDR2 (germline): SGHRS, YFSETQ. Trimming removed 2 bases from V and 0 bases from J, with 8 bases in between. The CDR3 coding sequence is TGCGCCAGCAGCTTATTCGGGTTGAACACTGAAGCTTTCTTT. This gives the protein CASSLFGLNTEAFF.

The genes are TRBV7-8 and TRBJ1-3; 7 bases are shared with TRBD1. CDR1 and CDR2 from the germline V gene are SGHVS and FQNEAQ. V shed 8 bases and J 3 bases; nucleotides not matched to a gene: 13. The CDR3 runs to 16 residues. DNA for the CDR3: TGTGCCAGCGGAGCGGGCACAGGGGCGGATGGAAACACCATATATTTT. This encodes CASGAGTGADGNTIYF.

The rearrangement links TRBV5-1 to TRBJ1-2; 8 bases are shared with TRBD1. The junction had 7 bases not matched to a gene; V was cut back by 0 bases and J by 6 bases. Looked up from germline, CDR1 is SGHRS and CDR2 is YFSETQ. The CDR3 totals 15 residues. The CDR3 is CASSLDPGGANGYTF. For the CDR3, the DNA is TGCGCCAGCAGCTTGGACCCAGGGGGCGCGAATGGCTACACCTTC. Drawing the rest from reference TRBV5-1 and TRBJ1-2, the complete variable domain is KAGVTQTPRYLIKTRGQQVTLSCSPISGHRSVSWYQQTPGQGLQFLFEYFSETQRNKGNFPGRFSGRQFSNSRSEMNVSTLELGDSALYLCASSLDPGGANGYTFGSGTRLTVV.

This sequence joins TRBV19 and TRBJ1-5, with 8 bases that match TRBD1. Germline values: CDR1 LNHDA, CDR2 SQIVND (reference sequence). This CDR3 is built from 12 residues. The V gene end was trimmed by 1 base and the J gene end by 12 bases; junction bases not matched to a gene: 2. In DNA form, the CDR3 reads TGTGCCAGTAGTATAGGAGACAGGGGCCAGCATTTT. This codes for CASSIGDRGQHF.

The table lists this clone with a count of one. The CDR3 reads CASGPLGQGGFPYEQYF. Here the CDR3 DNA reads TGTGCCAGCGGGCCCCTGGGACAGGGAGGGTTCCCCTACGAGCAGTACTTC. The chain is built from TRBV28 and TRBJ2-7; 9 bases align to TRBD1. CDR3 length equals 17 residues. V lost 8 bases to trimming and J lost 2 bases; unmatched junction nucleotides: 16. Germline values: CDR1 MDHEN, CDR2 SYDVKM.

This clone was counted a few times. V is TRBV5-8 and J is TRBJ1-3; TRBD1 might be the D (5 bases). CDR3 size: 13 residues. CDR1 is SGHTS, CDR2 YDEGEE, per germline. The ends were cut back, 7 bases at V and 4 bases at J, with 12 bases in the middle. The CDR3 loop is CASVGVSGNTIYF. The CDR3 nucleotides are TGTGCCAGCGTAGGGGTCAGCGGAAACACCATATATTTT.

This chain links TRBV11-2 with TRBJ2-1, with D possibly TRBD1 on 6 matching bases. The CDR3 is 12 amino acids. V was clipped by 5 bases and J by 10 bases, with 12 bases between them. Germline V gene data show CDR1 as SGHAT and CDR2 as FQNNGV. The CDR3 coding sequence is TGTGCCAGCAGCATTCCAGGGGTCGAGCAGTTCTTC. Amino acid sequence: CASSIPGVEQFF.

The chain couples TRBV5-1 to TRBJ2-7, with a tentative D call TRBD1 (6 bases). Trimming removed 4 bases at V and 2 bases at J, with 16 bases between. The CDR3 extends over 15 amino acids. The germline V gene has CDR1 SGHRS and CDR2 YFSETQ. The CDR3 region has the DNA TGCGCCAGCAGCGTGAGGGGGACGGGGCCCTACGAGCAGTACTTC. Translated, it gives CASSVRGTGPYEQYF.

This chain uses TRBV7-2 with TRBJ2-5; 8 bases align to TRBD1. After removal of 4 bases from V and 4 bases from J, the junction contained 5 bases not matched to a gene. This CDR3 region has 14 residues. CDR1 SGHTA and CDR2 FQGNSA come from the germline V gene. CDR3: CASSSRDRRETQYF. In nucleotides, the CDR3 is TGTGCCAGCAGCTCCCGGGACAGGCGAGAGACCCAGTACTTC.

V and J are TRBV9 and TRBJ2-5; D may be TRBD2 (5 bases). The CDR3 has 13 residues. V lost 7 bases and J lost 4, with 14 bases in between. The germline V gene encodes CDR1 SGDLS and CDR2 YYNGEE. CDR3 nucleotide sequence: TGTGCCAGCTCGCCCGGTGAGGGAGAGACCCAGTACTTC. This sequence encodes CASSPGEGETQYF.

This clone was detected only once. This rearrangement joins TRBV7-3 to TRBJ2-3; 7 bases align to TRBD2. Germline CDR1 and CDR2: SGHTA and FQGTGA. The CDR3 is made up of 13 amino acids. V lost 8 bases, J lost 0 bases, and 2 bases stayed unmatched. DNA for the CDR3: TGTGCCAGCCGGGGGGTGAGCACAGATACGCAGTATTTT. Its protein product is CASRGVSTDTQYF.

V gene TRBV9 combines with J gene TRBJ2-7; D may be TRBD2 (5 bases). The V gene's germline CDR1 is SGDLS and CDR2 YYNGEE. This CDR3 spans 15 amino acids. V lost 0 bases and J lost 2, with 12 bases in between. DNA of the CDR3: TGTGCCAGCAGCGTAGGGTCCGGGATTGCCTACGAGCAGTACTTC. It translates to CASSVGSGIAYEQYF.

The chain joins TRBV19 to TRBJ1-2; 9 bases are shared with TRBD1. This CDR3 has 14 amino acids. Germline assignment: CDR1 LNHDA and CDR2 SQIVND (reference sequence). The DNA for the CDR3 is TGTGGCGTGGGACAGGGCCAGAATAACTATGGCTACACCTTC. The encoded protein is CGVGQGQNNYGYTF.

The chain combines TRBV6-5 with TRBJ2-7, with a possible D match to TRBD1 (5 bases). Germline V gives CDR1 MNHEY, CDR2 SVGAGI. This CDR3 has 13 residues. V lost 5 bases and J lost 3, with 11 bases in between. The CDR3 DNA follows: TGTGCCAGCAGTAGCGACAGCTACTACGAGCAGTACTTC. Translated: CASSSDSYYEQYF.

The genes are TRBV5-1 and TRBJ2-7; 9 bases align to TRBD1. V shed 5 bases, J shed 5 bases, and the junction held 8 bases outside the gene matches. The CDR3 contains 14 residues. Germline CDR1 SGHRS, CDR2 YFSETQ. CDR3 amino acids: CASRGDRAFDEQYF. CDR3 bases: TGCGCCAGCAGGGGGGACAGGGCCTTCGACGAGCAGTACTTC.

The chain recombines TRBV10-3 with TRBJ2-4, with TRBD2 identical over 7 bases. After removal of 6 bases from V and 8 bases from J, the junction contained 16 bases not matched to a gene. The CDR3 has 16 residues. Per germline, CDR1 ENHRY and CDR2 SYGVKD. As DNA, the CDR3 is TGTGCCATCAGCCCTGGGCTAGCGGCCTCCGAGGACATTCAGTACTTC. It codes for CAISPGLAASEDIQYF.

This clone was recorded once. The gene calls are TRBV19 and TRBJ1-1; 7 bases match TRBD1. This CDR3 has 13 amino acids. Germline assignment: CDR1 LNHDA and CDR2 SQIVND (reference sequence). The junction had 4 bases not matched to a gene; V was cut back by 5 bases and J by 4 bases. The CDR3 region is CASSWAGGTEAFF. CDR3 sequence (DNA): TGTGCCAGTAGTTGGGCAGGGGGCACTGAAGCTTTCTTT.

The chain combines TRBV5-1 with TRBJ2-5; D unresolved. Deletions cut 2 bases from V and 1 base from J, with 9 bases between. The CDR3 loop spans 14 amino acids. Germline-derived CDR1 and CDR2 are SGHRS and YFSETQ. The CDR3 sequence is CASSFGDPQETQYF. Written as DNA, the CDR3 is TGCGCCAGCAGCTTTGGAGATCCCCAAGAGACCCAGTACTTC.

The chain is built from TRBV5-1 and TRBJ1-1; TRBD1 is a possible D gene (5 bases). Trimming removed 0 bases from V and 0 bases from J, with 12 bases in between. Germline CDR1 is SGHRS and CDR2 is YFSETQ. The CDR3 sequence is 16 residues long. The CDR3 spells CASSLVGAQLNTEAFF. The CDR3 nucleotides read TGCGCCAGCAGCTTGGTAGGGGCTCAACTGAACACTGAAGCTTTCTTT.

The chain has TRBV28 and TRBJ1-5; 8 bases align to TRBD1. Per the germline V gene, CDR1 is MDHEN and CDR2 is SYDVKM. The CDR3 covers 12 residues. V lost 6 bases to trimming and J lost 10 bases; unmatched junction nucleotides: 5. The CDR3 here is CASRMTGEPQHF. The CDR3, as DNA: TGTGCCAGCAGGATGACAGGGGAACCCCAGCATTTT.

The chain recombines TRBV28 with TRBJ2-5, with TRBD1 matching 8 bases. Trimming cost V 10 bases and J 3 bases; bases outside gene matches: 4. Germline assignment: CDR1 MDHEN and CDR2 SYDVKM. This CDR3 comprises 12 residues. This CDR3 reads CATKDREETQYF. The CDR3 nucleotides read TGTGCCACAAAGGACAGGGAAGAGACCCAGTACTTC.

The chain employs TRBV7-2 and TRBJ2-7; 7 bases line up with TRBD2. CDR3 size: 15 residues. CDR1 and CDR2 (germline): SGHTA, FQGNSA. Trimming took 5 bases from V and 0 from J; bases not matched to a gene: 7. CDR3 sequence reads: CASSRGGTDSYEQYF. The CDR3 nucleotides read TGTGCCAGCAGCCGGGGAGGGACGGACTCCTACGAGCAGTACTTC.

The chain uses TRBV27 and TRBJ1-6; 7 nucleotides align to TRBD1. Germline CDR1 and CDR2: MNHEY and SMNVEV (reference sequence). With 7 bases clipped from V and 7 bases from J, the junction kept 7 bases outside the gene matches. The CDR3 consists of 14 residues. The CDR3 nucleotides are TGTGCCAGCACTTACAGGGGACGGAATTCACCCCTCCACTTT. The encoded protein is CASTYRGRNSPLHF.

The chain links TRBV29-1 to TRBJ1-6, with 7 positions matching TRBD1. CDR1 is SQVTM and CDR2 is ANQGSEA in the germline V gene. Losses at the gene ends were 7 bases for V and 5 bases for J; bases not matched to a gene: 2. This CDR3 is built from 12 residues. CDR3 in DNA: TGCAGCGCCGGGACAGATAATTCACCCCTCCACTTT. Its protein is CSAGTDNSPLHF.

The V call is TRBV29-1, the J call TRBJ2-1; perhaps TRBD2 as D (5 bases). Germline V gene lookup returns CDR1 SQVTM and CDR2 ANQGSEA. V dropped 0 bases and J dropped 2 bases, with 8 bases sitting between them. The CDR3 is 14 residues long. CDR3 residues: CSVEDGRAYNEQFF. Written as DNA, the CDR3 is TGCAGCGTTGAAGATGGGCGGGCCTACAATGAGCAGTTCTTC.

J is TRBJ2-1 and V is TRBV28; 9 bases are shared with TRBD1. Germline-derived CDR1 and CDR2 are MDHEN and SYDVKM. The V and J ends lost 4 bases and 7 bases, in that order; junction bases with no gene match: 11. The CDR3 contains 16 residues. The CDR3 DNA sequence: TGTGCCAGCAGTTCAAGGGGACAGGGTTGGAAAAATGAGCAGTTCTTC. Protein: CASSSRGQGWKNEQFF.